Sequencing of this TCR beta chain was carried out in a study of shared clonotypes between healthy human individuals. Study background: CD4 naive and memory got three plates each, CD8 naive two, CD8 memory one. Study findings and constraints: Represented diversity, genetic and exposure-history alike, was limited by few donors. The sampled material consisted only of blood, and tissue repertoires are likely to differ. Clonotypes that were shared across a handful of donors made up 4.5% to 5% of naive CD4 clonotypes.

The V and J ends lost 6 bases and 8 bases respectively, with 17 bases between them. Germline assignment: CDR1 ENHRY and CDR2 SYGVKD. The length of the CDR3 is 14 residues. A note on this clone: The antigen is unknown.

Clones were read by immunoSEQ multiplex PCR, and TCRdb kept only the in-frame ones, dropping some. In the table there are around 1.5 million clones, nearly 99% of which are singletons. This receptor was taken from a man aged 25 to 40 in good health. Specimen: naive CD4+ T cells sorted from blood. The subset here: CD45RA+ positively selected. The genes are TRBV10-3 and TRBJ1-5; possible D gene TRBD1, 5 bases. The CDR3 nucleotides are TGTGCCATCAGCACAGGAGCTGCTGGGGAGCCCCAGCATTTT. Translation: CAISTGAAGEPQHF.